What follows are 5 T cell receptor beta chains derived from one specimen sequenced in a study of cytomegalovirus exposure and HLA in healthy donors. Both 60 Vbeta primers and 13 Jbeta primers went into the PCR. The protocol was immunoSEQ multiplex PCR, while the TCRdb copy is restricted to in-frame clones and leaves out a portion. The sample gives over 100,000 clones, 79% of which show up once; 2.5% to 3.5% is in the top ten. The material sequenced was PBMCs. The source of these receptors is a woman aged 18-29 years in good health and CMV-seropositive.

The V and J genes are TRBV5-1 and TRBJ2-5; a weak D match, TRBD2 (5 bases). V was shortened by 0 bases and J by 1 base, with 13 bases between the two germline ends. This CDR3 is 16 amino acids long. Germline CDR1 SGHRS, CDR2 YFSETQ. This CDR3 reads CASSLAGRAVQETQYF. In DNA form, the CDR3 reads TGCGCCAGCAGCTTGGCCGGGCGGGCAGTCCAAGAGACCCAGTACTTC.

V is TRBV19 and J is TRBJ2-6, with a tentative D call TRBD2 (5 bases). Germline V lookup: CDR1 LNHDA, CDR2 SQIVND (reference sequence). The germline V and J ends were trimmed by 2 bases and 1 base, with 6 bases remaining between them. This CDR3 is built from 15 residues. This chain's CDR3 is CASSIRTSGANVLTF. The CDR3 DNA reads as TGTGCCAGTAGTATACGGACTTCTGGGGCCAACGTCCTGACTTTC. Variable domain in full (rest from reference TRBV19 and TRBJ2-6): DGGITQSPKYLFRKEGQNVTLSCEQNLNHDAMYWYRQDPGQGLRLIYYSQIVNDFQKGDIAEGYSVSREKKESFPLTVTSAQKNPTAFYLCASSIRTSGANVLTFGAGSRLTVL.

The V and J genes are TRBV19 and TRBJ1-2; D uncertain. The CDR3 runs to 13 residues. Germline V gives CDR1 LNHDA, CDR2 SQIVND (reference sequence). The ends were cut back, 3 bases at V and 4 bases at J, with 9 bases in the middle. This CDR3 is CASSIGEVYGYTF. The CDR3 coding sequence is TGTGCCAGTAGTATCGGGGAGGTCTATGGCTACACCTTC.

CDR3 sequence: CAWRQGDSNQPQHF. DNA for the CDR3: TGTGCCTGGAGACAAGGGGATAGCAATCAGCCCCAGCATTTT. The V and J genes are TRBV30 and TRBJ1-5, with TRBD1 as a possible D gene (5 bases). Germline V lookup: CDR1 GTSNPN, CDR2 SVGIG (reference sequence). V dropped 3 bases and J dropped 0 bases, with 9 bases sitting between them. The CDR3 is 14 residues long.

The chain carries TRBV6-1 and TRBJ2-7, with 9 bases lining up with TRBD2. The V segment lost 5 bases and the J segment 3 bases; nucleotides outside the gene matches: 5. Per germline, CDR1 MNHNS and CDR2 SASEGT. This CDR3 is built from 14 residues. CDR3 protein: CASSLSGSIYEQYF. Written as DNA, the CDR3 is TGTGCCAGCAGTCTTAGCGGGAGTATCTACGAGCAGTACTTC.